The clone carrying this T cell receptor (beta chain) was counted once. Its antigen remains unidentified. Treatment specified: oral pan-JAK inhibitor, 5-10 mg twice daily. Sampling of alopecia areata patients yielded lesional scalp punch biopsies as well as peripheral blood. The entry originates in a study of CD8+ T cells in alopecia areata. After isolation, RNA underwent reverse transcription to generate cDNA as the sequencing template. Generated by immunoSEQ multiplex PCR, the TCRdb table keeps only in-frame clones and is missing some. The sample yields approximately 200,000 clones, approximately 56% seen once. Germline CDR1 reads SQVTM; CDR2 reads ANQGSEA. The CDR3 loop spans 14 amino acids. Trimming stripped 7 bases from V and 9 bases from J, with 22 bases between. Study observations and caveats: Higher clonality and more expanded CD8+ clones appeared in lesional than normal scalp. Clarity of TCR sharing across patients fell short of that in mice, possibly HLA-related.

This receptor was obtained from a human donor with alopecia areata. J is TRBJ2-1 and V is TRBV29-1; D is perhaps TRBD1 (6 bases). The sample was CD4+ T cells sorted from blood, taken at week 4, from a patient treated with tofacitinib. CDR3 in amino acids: CSAYEDRRVGEQFF. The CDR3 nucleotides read TGCAGCGCCTACGAAGACAGGCGGGTGGGTGAGCAGTTCTTC.